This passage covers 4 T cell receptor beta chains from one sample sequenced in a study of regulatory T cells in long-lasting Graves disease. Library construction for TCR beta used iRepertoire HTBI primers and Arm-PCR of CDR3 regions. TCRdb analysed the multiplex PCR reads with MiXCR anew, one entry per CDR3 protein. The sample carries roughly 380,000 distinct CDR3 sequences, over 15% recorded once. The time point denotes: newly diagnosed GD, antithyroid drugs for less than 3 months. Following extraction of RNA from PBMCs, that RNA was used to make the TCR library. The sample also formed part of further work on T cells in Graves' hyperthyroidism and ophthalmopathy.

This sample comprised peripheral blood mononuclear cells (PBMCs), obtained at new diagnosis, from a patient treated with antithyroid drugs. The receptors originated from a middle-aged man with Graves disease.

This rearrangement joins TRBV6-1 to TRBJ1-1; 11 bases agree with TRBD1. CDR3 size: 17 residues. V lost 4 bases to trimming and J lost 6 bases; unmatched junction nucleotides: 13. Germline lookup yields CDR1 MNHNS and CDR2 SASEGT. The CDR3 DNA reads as TGTGCCAGCAGTGCACCGCCCAGAGGGACAGGGGGTTCTGAAGCTTTCTTT. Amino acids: CASSAPPRGTGGSEAFF.

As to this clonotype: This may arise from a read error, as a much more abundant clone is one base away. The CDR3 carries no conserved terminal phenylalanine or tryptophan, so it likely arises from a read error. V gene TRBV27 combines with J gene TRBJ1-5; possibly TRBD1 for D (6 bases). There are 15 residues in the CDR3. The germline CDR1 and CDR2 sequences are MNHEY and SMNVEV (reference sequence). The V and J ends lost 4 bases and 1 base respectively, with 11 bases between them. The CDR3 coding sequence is TGTGCCAGCAGTTATAAGACAGGAAGCAATCAGCCCCAGCATCTT. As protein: CASSYKTGSNQPQHL.

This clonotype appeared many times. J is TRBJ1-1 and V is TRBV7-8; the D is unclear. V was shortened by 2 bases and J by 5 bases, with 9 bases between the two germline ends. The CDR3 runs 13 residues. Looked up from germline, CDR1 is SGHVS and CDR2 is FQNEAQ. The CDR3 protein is CASSLYHSTEAFF. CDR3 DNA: TGTGCCAGCAGCTTATATCATTCTACTGAAGCTTTCTTT.

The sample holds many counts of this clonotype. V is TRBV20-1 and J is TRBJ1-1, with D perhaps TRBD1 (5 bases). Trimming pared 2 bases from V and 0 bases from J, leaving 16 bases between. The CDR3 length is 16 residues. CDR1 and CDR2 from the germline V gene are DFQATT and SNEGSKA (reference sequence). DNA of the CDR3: TGCAGTGCTAGACCCACAGGAAGGGGACTGAACACTGAAGCTTTCTTT. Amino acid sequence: CSARPTGRGLNTEAFF.